Listed here is a single T cell receptor (beta chain). This specimen belongs to a study of cytomegalovirus exposure and HLA in healthy donors. The PCR made use of 60 Vbeta and 13 Jbeta primers. The protocol was immunoSEQ multiplex PCR, while the TCRdb copy is restricted to in-frame clones and leaves out a portion. The sample holds 60,000 to 85,000 clones, more than 75% seen once. The sequenced sample was PBMCs. This TCR came from a male donor in good health and CMV-seropositive.

CDR3 protein: CASSPRSGSHNEQFF. CDR3 nucleotide sequence: TGTGCCAGCTCACCACGGTCGGGATCCCACAATGAGCAGTTCTTC. This sequence joins TRBV18 and TRBJ2-1, with a possible D match to TRBD2 (5 bases). Trimming took off 1 base at V and 5 bases at J, with 12 bases between the two ends. This CDR3 comprises 15 residues. Germline CDR1 reads KGHSH; CDR2 reads LQKENI.